This TCR beta chain was captured by sequencing in a study of beta chain features in type 1 diabetes. Study-level information: The number of sorted cells examined across all samples was approximately 100 million. Study-wide points: Naive, central memory and regulatory TCRB repertoires appeared more similar among patients than healthy donors.

Once sorted, every population was more than 95% pure. Every isolated RNA sample was fully reverse transcribed, so sequencing captured expressed TCRB transcripts. Sequenced by immunoSEQ multiplex PCR; TCRdb stores in-frame clones only, minus some. The sample has more than 150,000 clones; around an eighth are singletons. For this clone: Its cognate antigen is unknown.

The CDR3 extends over 13 amino acids. Germline loops: CDR1 SQVTM, CDR2 ANQGSEA. With 5 bases clipped from V and 3 bases from J, the junction kept 5 bases outside the gene matches. The TCR was taken from a woman aged 18-29 years in good health. The genes are TRBV29-1 and TRBJ2-7, with TRBD1 matching 9 bases. The sample comprised central memory CD4+ T cells from blood. The CDR3 DNA is TGCAGCGTTCAGGGACAGGGAGGCTACGAGCAGTACTTC. This sequence encodes CSVQGQGGYEQYF.